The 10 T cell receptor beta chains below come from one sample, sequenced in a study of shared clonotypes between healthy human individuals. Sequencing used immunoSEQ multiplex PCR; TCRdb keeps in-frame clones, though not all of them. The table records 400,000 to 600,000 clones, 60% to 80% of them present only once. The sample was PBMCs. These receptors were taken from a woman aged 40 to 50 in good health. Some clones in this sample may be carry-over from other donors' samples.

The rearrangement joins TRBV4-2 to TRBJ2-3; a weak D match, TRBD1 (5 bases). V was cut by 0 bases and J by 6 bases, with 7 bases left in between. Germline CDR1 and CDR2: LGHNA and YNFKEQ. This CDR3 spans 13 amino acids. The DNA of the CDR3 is TGTGCCAGCAGCCAAGACAGGGTGGATACGCAGTATTTT. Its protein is CASSQDRVDTQYF.

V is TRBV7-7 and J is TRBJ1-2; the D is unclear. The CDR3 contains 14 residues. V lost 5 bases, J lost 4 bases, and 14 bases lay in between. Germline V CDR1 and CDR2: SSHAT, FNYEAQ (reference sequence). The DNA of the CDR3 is TGTGCCAGCAGCGGGTGCCGAAAGACCTATGGCTACACCTTC. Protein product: CASSGCRKTYGYTF. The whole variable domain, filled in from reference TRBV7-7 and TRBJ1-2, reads GAGVSQSPRYKVTKRGQDVTLRCDPISSHATLYWYQQALGQGPEFLTYFNYEAQPDKSGLPSDRFSAERPEGSISTLTIQRTEQRDSAMYRCASSGCRKTYGYTFGSGTRLTVV.

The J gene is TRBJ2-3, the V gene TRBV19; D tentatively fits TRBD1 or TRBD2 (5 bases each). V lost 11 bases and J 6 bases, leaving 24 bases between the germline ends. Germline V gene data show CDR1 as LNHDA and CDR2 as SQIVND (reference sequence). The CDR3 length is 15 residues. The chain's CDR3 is CAPLPGSGRGDTQYF. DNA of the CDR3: TGTGCCCCCTTACCGGGGAGCGGAAGGGGCGATACGCAGTATTTT.

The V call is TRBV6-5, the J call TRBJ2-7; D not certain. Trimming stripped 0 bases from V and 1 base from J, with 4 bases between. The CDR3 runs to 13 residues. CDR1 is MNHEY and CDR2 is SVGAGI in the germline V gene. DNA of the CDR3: TGTGCCAGCAGTTACTCAGTATCCTACGAGCAGTACTTC. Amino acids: CASSYSVSYEQYF.

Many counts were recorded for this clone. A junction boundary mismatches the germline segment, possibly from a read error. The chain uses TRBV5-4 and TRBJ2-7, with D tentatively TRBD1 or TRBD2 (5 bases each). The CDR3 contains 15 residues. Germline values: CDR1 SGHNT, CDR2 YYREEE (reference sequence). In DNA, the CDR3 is TGTGCCAGCAGCTTAGGGGTGGCTAGCTCCAACGAGCAGTACTTC. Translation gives CASSLGVASSNEQYF. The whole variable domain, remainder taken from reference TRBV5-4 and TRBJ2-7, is ETGVTQSPTHLIKTRGQQVTLRCSSQSGHNTVSWYQQALGQGPQFIFQYYREEENGRGNFPPRFSGLQFPNYSSELNVNALELDDSALYLCASSLGVASSNEQYFGPGTRLTVT.

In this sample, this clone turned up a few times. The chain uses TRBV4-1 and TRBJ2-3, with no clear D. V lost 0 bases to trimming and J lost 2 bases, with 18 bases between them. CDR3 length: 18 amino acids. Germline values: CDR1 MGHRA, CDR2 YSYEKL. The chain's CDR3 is CASSQDLALVSTTDTQYF. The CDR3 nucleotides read TGCGCCAGCAGCCAAGATCTGGCTCTAGTGAGCACCACAGATACGCAGTATTTT.

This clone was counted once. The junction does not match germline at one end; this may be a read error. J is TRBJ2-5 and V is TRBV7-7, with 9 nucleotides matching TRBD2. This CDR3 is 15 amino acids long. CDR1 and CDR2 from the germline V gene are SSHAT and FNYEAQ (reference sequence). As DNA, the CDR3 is TGTGCTAGCAGCCCGGGACTAGCTCGGGGAGAGACCCAGTACTTC. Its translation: CASSPGLARGETQYF.

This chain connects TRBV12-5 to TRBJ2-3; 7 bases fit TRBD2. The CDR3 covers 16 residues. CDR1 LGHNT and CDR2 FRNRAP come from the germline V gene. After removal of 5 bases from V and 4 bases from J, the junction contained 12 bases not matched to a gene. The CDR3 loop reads CASGPGGSGGADTQYF. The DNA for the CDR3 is TGTGCTAGTGGTCCGGGGGGAAGCGGAGGGGCAGATACGCAGTATTTT.

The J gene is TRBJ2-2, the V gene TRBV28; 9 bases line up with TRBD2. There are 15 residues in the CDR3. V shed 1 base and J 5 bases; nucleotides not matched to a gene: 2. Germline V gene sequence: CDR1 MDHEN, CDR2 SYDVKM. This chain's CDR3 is CASSLFLAGTGELFF. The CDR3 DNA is TGTGCCAGCAGTTTATTCCTAGCGGGAACCGGGGAGCTGTTTTTT.

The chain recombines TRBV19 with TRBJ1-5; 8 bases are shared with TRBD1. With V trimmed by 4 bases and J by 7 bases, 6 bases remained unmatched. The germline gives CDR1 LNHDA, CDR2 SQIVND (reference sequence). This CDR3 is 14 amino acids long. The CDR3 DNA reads TGTGCCAGTAGTAGCAGGGGGCCGGAACAGCCCCAGCATTTT. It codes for CASSSRGPEQPQHF.